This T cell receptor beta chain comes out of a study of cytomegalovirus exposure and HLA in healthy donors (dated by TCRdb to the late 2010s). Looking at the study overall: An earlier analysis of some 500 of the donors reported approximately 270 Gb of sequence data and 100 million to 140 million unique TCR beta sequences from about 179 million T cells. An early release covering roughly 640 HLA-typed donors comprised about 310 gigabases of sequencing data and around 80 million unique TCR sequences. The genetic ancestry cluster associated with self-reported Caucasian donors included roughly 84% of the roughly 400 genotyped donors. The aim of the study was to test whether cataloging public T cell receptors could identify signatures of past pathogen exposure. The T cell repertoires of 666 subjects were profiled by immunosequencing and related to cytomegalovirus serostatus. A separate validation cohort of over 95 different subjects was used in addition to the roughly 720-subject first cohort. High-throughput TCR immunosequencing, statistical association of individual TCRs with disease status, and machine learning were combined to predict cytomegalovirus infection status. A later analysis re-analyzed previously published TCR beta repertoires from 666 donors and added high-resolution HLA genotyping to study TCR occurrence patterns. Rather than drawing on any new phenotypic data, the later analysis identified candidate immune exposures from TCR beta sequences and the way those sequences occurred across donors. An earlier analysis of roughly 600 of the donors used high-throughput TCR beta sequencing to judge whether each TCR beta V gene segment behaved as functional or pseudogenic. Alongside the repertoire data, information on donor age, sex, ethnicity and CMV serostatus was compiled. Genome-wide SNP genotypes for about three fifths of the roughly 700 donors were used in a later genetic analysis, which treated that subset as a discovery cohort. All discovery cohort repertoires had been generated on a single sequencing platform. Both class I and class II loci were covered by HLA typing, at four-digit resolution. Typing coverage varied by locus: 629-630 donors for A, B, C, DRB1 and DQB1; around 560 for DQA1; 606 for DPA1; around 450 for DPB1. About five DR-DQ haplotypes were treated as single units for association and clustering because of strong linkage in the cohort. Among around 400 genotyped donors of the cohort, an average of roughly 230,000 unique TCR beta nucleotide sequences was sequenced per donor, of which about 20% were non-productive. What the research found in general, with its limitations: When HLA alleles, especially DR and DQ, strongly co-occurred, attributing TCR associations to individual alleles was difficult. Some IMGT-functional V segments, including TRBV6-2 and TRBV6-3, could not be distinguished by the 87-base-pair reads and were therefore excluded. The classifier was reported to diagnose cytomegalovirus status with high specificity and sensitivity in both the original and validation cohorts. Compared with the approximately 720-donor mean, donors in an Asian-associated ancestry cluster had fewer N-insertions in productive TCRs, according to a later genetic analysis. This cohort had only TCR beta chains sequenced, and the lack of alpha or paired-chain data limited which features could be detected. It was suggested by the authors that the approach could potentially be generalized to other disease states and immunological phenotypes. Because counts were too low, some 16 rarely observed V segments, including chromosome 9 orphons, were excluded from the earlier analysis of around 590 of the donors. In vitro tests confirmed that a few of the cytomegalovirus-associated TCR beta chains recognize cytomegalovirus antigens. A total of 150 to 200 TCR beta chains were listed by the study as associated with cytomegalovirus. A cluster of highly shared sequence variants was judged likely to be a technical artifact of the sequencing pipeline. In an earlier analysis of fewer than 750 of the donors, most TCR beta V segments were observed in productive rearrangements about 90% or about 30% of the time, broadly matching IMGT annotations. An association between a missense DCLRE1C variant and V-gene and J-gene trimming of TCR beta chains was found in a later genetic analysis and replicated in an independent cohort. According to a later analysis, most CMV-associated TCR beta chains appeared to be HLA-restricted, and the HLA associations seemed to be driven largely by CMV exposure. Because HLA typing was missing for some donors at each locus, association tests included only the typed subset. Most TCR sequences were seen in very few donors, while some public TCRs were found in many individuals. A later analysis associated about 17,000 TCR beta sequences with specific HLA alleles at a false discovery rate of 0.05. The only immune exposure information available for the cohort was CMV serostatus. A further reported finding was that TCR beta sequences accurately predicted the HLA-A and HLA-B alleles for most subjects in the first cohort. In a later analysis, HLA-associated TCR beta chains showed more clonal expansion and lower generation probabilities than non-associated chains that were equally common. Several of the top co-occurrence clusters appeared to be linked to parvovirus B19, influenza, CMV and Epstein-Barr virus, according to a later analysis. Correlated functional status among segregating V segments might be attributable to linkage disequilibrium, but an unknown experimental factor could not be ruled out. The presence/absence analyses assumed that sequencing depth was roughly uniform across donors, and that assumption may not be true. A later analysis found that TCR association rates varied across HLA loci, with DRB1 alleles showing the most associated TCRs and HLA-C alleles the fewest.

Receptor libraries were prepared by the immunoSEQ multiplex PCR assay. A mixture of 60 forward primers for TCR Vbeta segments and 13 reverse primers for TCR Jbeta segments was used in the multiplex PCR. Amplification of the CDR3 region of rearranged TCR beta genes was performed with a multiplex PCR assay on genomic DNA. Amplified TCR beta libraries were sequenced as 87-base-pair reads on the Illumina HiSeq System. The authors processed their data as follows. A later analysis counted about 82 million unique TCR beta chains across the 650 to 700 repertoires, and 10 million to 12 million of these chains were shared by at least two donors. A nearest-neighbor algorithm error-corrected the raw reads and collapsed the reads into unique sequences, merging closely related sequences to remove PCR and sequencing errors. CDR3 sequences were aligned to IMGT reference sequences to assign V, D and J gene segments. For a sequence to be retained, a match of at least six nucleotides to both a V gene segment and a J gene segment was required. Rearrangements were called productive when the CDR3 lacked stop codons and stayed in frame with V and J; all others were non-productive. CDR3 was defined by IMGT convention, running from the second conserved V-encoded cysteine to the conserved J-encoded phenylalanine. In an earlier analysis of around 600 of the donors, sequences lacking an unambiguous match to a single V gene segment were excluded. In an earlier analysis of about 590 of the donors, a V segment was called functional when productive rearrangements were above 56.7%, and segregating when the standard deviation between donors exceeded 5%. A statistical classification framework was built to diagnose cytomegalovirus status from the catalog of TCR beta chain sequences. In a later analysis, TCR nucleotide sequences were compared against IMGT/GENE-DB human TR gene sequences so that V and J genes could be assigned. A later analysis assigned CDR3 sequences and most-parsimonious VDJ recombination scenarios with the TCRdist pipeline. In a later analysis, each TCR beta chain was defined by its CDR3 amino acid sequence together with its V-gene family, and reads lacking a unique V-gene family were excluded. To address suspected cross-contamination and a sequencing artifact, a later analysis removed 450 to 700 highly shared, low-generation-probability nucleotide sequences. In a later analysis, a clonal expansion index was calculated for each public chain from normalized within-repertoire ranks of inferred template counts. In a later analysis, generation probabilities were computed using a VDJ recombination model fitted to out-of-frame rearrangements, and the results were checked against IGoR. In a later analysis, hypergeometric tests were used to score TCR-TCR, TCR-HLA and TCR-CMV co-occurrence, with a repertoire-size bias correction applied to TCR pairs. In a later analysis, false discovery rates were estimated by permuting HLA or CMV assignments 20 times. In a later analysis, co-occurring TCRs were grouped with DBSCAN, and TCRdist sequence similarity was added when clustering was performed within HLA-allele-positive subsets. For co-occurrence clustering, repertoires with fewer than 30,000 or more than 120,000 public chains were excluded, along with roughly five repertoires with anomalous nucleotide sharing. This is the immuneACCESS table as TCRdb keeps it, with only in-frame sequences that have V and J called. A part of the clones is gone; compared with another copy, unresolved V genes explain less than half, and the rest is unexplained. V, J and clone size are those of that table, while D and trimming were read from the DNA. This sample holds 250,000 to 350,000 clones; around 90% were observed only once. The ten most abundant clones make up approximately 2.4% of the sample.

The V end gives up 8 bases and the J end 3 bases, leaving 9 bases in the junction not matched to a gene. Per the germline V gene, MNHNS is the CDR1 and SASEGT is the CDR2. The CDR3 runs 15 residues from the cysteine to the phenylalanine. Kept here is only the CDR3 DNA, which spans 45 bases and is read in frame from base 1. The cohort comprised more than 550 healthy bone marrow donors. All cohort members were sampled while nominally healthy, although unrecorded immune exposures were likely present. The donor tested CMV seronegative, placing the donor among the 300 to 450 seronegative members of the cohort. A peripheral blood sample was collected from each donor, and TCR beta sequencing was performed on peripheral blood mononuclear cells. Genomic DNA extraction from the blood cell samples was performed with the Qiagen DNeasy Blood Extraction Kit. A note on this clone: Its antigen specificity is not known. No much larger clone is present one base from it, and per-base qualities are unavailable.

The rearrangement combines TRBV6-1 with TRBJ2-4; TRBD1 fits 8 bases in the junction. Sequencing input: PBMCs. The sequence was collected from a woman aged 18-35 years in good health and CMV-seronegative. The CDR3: CASGQGGLGKNIQYF. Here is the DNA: TGTGCCAGCGGACAGGGTGGGTTAGGCAAAAACATTCAGTACTTC.